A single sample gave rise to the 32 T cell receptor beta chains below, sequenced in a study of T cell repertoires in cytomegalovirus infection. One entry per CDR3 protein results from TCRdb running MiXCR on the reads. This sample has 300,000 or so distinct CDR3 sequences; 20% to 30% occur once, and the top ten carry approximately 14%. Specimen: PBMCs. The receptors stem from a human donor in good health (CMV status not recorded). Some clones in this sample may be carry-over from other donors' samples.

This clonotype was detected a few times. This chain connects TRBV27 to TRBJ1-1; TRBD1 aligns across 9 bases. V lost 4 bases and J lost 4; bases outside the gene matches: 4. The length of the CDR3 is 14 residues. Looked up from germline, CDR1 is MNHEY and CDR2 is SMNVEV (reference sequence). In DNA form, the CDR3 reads TGTGCCAGCAGTTCGGGACAGGGCGGCACTGAAGCTTTCTTT. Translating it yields CASSSGQGGTEAFF.

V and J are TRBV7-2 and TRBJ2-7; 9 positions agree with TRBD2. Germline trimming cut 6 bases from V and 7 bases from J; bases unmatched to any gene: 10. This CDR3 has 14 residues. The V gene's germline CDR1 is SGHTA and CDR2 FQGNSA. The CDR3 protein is CASSGRGGAREQYF. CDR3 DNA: TGTGCCAGCAGTGGGCGCGGGGGGGCACGGGAGCAGTACTTC.

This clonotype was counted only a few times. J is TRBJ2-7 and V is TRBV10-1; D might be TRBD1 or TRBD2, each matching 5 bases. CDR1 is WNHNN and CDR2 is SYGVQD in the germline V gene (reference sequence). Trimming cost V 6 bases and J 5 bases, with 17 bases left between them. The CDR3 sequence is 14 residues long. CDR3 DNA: TGCGCCAGCAGCCCGGGACCCCGGAGAAACGAGCAGTACTTC. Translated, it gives CASSPGPRRNEQYF.

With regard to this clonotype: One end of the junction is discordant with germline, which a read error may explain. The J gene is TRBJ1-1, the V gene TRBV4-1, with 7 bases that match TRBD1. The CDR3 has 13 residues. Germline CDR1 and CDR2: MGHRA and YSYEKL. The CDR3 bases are TGTGCCAGCAGTCAGACAGGGAGTACTGAAGCTTTCTTT. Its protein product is CASSQTGSTEAFF.

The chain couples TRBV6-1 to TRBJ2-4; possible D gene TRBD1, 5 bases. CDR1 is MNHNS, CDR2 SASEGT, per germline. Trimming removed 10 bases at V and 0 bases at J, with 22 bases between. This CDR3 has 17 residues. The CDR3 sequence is CATTSMGQPIAKNIQYF. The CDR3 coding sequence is TGTGCCACCACTTCCATGGGGCAGCCAATAGCCAAAAACATTCAGTACTTC.

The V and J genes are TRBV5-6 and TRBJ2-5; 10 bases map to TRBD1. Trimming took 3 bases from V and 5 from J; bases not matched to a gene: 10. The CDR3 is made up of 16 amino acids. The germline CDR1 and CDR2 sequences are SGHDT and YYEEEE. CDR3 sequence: CASSSTGGGLTETQYF. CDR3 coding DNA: TGTGCCAGCAGCTCGACAGGGGGCGGATTAACGGAGACCCAGTACTTC. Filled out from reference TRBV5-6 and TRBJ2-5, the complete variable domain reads DAGVTQSPTHLIKTRGQQVTLRCSPKSGHDTVSWYQQALGQGPQFIFQYYEEEERQRGNFPDRFSGHQFPNYSSELNVNALLLGDSALYLCASSSTGGGLTETQYFGPGTRLLVL.

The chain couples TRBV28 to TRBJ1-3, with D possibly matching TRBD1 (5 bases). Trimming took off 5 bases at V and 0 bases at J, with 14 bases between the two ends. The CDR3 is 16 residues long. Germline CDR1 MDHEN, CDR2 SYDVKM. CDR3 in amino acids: CASSPPGPSSGNTIYF. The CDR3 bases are TGTGCCAGCAGTCCGCCGGGACCCAGCTCTGGAAACACCATATATTTT.

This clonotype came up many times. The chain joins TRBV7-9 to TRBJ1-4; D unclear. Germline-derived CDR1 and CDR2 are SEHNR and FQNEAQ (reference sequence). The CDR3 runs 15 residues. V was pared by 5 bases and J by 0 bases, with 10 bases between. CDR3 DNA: TGTGCCAGCAGCCCCACGGCGACAACTAATGAAAAACTGTTTTTT. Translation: CASSPTATTNEKLFF.

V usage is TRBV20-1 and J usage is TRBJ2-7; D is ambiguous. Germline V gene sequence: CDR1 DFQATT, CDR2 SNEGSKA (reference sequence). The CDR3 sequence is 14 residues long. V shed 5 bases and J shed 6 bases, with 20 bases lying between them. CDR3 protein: CSASGSPGLGEQYF. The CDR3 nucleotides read TGCAGTGCTTCCGGGTCCCCCGGCTTGGGCGAGCAGTACTTC.

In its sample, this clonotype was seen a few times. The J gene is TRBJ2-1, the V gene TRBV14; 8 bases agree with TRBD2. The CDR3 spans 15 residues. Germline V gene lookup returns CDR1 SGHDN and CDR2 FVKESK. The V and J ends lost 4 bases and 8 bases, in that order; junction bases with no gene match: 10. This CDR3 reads CASSPMSGTRDEQFF. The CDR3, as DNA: TGTGCCAGCAGCCCGATGAGCGGGACTAGGGATGAGCAGTTCTTC. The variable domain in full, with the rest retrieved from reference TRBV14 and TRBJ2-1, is EAGVTQFPSHSVIEKGQTVTLRCDPISGHDNLYWYRRVMGKEIKFLLHFVKESKQDESGMPNNRFLAERTGGTYSTLKVQPAELEDSGVYFCASSPMSGTRDEQFFGPGTRLTVL.

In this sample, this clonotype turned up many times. The CDR3 nucleotides are TGTGCCAGCAGAAGGGAAGTTTACAATGAGCAGTTCTTC. It encodes CASRREVYNEQFF. This sequence joins TRBV7-2 and TRBJ2-1; D unresolved. The CDR3 loop spans 13 amino acids. The V end lost 6 bases, the J end lost 4 bases, and 10 bases lay between the germline ends. CDR1 is SGHTA, CDR2 FQGNSA, per germline.

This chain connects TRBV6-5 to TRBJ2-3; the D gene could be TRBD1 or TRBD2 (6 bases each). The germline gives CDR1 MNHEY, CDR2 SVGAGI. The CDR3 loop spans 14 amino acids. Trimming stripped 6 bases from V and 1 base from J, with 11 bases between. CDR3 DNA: TGTGCCAGCAGCGGGGGCGCAGGCACAGATACGCAGTATTTT. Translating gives CASSGGAGTDTQYF.

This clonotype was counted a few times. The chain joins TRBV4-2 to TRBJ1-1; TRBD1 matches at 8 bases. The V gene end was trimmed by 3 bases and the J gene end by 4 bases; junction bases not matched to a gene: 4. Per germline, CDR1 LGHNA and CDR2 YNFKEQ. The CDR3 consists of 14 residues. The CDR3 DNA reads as TGTGCCAGCAGCCACGCTACAGGGGGCACTGAAGCTTTCTTT. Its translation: CASSHATGGTEAFF.

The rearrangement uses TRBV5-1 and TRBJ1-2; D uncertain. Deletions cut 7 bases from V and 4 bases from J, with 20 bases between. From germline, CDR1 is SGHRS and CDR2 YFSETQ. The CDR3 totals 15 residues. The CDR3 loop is CASQREDWGSYGYTF. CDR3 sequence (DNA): TGCGCCAGCCAAAGAGAGGATTGGGGATCCTATGGCTACACCTTC.

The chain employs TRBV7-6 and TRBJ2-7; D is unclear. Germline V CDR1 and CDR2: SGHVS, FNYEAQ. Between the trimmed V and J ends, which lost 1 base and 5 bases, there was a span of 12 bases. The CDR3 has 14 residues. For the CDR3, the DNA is TGTGCCAGCAGCTTAGGGCTACGGTCCGACGAGCAGTACTTC. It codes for CASSLGLRSDEQYF.

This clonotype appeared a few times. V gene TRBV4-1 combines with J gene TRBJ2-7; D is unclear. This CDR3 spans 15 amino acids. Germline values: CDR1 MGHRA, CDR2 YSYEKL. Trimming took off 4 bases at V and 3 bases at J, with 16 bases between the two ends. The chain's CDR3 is CASSRKDDQSYEQYF. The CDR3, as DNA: TGCGCCAGCAGCCGAAAAGATGATCAAAGCTACGAGCAGTACTTC.

The CDR3 DNA sequence: TGTGCCAGCAAGACCGCCTACGAGCAGTACTTC. Protein product: CASKTAYEQYF. The rearrangement joins TRBV6-2 or TRBV6-3 to TRBJ2-7, with D unresolved. Per the germline V gene, CDR1 is MNHEY and CDR2 is SVGEGT. The CDR3 length is 11 residues. The V gene lost 7 bases and the J gene lost 2 bases, with 6 bases spanning the gap.

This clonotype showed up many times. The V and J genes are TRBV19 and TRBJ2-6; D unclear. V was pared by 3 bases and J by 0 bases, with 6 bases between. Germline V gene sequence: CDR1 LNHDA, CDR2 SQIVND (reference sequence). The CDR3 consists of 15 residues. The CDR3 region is CASSIRSSGANVLTF. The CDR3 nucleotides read TGTGCCAGTAGTATCCGGTCCTCTGGGGCCAACGTCCTGACTTTC.

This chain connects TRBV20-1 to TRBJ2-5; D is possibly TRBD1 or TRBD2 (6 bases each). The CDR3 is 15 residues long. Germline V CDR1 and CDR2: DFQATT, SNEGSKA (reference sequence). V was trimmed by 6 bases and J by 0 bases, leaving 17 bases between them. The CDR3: CSAPRGPIYQETQYF. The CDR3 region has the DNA TGCAGTGCCCCTCGGGGGCCCATTTACCAAGAGACCCAGTACTTC.

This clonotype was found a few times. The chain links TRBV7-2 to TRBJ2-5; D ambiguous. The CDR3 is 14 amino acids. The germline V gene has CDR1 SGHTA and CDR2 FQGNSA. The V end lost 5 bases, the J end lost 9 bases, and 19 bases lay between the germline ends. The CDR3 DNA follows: TGTGCCAGCAGCCCAGAGCTCAGCCCAAGGCCCCAGTACTTC. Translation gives CASSPELSPRPQYF. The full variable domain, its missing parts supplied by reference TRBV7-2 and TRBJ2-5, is GAGVSQSPSNKVTEKGKDVELRCDPISGHTALYWYRQSLGQGLEFLIYFQGNSAPDKSGLPSDRFSAERTGGSVSTLTIQRTQQEDSAVYLCASSPELSPRPQYFGPGTRLLVL.

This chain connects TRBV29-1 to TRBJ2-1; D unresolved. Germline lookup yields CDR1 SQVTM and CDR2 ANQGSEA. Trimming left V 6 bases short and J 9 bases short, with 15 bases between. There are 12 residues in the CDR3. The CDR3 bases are TGCAGCGTGACGGATGGCCCCATTGAGCAGTTCTTC. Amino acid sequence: CSVTDGPIEQFF.

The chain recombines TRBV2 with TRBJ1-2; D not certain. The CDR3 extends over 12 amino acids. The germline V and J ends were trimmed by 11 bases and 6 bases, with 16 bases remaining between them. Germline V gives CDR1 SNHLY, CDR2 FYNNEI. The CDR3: CACSLQVNGYTF. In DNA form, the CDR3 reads TGTGCCTGTAGCCTCCAGGTGAATGGCTACACCTTC.

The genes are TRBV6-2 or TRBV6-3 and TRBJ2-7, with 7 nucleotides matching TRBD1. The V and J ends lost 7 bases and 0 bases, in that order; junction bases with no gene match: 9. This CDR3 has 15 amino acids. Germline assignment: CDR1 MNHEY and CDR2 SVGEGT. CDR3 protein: CASIPTGAPSYEQYF. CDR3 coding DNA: TGTGCCAGCATCCCTACAGGGGCTCCCTCCTACGAGCAGTACTTC.

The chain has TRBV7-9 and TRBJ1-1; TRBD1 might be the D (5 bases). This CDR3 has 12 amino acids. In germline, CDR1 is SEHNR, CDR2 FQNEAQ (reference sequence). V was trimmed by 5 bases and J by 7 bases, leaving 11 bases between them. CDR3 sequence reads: CASSPRQLEAFF. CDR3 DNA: TGTGCCAGCAGCCCGCGACAGCTTGAAGCTTTCTTT.

In DNA form, the CDR3 reads TGCGCCAGCAGCTCACTAGCGGCGTCGAACACCGGGGAGCTGTTTTTT. The encoded protein is CASSSLAASNTGELFF. This chain joins TRBV5-1 and TRBJ2-2; the match to TRBD2 covers 8 bases. V lost 3 bases and J lost 0; bases outside the gene matches: 4. This CDR3 has 16 residues. Germline CDR1 and CDR2: SGHRS and YFSETQ.

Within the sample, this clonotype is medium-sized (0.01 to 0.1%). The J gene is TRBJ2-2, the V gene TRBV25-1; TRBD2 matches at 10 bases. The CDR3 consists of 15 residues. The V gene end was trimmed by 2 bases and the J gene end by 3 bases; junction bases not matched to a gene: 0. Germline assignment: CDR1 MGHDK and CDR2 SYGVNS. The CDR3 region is CASSEGTSDTGELFF. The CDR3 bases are TGTGCCAGCAGTGAAGGGACTAGCGACACCGGGGAGCTGTTTTTT.

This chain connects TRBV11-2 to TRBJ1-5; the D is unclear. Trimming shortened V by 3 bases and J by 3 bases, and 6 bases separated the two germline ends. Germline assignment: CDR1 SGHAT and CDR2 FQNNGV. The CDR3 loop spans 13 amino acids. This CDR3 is CASSLNLNQPQHF. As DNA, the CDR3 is TGTGCCAGCAGCTTGAACCTCAATCAGCCCCAGCATTTT.

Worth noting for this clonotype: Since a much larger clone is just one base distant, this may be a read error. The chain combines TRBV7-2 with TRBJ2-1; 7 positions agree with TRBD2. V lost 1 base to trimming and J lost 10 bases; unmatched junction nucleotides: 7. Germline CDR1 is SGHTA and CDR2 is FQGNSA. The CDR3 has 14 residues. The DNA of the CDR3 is TGTGCCAGCAGCTTAGGGGGGGGGGGTAGGGAGCAGTTCTTC. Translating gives CASSLGGGGREQFF.

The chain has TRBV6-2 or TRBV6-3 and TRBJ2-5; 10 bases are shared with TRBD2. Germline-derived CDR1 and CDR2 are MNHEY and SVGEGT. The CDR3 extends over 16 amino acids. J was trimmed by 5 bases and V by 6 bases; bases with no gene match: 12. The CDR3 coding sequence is TGTGCCAGCAGAAACAGGGGACTAGCGTTTCCCGAGACCCAGTACTTC. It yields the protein CASRNRGLAFPETQYF.

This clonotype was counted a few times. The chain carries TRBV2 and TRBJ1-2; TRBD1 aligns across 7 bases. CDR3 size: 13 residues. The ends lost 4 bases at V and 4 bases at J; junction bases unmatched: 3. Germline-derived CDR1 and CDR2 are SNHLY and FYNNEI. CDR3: CASSVGQTYGYTF. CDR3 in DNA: TGTGCCAGCAGTGTGGGACAGACCTATGGCTACACCTTC.

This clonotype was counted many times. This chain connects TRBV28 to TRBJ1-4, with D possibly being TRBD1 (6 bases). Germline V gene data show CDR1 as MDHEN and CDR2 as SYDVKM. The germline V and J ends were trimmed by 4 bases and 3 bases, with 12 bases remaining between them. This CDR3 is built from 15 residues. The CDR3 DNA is TGTGCCAGCAGTTCTCAGGGGCCGTCTAATGAAAAACTGTTTTTT. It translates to CASSSQGPSNEKLFF.

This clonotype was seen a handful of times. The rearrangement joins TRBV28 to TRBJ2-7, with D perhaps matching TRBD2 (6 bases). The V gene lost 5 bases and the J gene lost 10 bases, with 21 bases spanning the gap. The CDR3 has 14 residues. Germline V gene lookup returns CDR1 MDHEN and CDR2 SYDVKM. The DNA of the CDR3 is TGTGCCAGCAGTCCAACTAGCACGGCACTGCCCCAGTACTTC. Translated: CASSPTSTALPQYF. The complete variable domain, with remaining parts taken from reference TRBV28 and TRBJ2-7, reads DVKVTQSSRYLVKRTGEKVFLECVQDMDHENMFWYRQDPGLGLRLIYFSYDVKMKEKGDIPEGYSVSREKKERFSLILESASTNQTSMYLCASSPTSTALPQYFGPGTRLTVT.